These 30 T cell receptor beta chains were sequenced from one sample in a study of T cells in Graves' hyperthyroidism and ophthalmopathy. Amplification of TCR beta CDR3 regions used RNA as the template. During a first-round RT-PCR of the TCR CDR3, the HTBI primer set was used. TCRdb passed the multiplex PCR reads through MiXCR, listing each CDR3 protein once. This sample has approximately 250,000 distinct CDR3 sequences, with approximately 25% found just once. The sample taken for sequencing was blood. The receptors here all came from a woman aged 40 to 50 with Graves' ophthalmopathy.

The table lists this clonotype with many counts. J is TRBJ2-4 and V is TRBV6-5, with TRBD1 as a possible D gene (6 bases). Germline CDR1 and CDR2: MNHEY and SVGAGI. There are 14 residues in the CDR3. Deletions cut 5 bases from V and 4 bases from J, with 12 bases between. The CDR3 nucleotides read TGTGCCAGCAGTACAGGGCGAGGGAAAAACATTCAGTACTTC. The encoded protein is CASSTGRGKNIQYF.

This clonotype came up a few times. The genes are TRBV5-1 and TRBJ2-2, with D perhaps TRBD2 (5 bases). From germline, CDR1 is SGHRS and CDR2 YFSETQ. CDR3 length: 15 residues. V lost 0 bases to trimming and J lost 4 bases, with 10 bases between them. CDR3 nucleotide sequence: TGCGCCAGCAGCTTGGGGGTGACTACCACCGGGGAGCTGTTTTTT. It translates to CASSLGVTTTGELFF.

This clonotype was seen a few times. CDR3 sequence: CASSPRVGKTGELFF. The CDR3 DNA reads TGTGCCAGCAGTCCCCGGGTGGGGAAGACCGGGGAGCTGTTTTTT. This rearrangement joins TRBV27 to TRBJ2-2; D gene uncertain. V shed 5 bases and J shed 5 bases, with 15 bases lying between them. CDR3 length: 15 residues. CDR1 is MNHEY and CDR2 is SMNVEV in the germline V gene (reference sequence).

The sample holds many counts of this clonotype. V gene TRBV25-1 combines with J gene TRBJ1-2; possibly TRBD1 for D (5 bases). The V gene lost 1 base and the J gene lost 6 bases, with 18 bases spanning the gap. Germline V gene lookup returns CDR1 MGHDK and CDR2 SYGVNS. The CDR3 loop spans 16 amino acids. The CDR3 nucleotides read TGTGCCAGCAGTGAATTCCTATCAAGGGGAAGGAATGGCTACACCTTC. It encodes CASSEFLSRGRNGYTF.

This clonotype appeared many times. V and J are TRBV4-2 and TRBJ2-5; the D gene is possibly TRBD2 (6 bases). V lost 0 bases and J lost 0, with 11 bases in between. CDR3 length equals 16 residues. Germline assignment: CDR1 LGHNA and CDR2 YNFKEQ. The CDR3 here is CASSQDGGVHQETQYF. For the CDR3, the DNA is TGTGCCAGCAGCCAAGATGGAGGGGTTCACCAAGAGACCCAGTACTTC.

In its sample, this clonotype was seen many times. A much larger clone lies a single base off, so this may be a read error. The rearrangement links TRBV28 to TRBJ1-5; maybe TRBD1 (6 bases). Gene TRBJ2-3 matches the end of the DNA better, so the J call may be wrong. Germline V gene sequence: CDR1 MDHEN, CDR2 SYDVKM. This CDR3 has 14 residues. The CDR3 sequence: CATTDSYSNQPQYF. As DNA, the CDR3 is TGTGCCACCACGGACAGCTATAGCAATCAGCCCCAGTATTTT.

There are many counts of this clonotype. The chain joins TRBV4-1 to TRBJ2-7; no clear D gene. This CDR3 spans 15 amino acids. The germline V gene encodes CDR1 MGHRA and CDR2 YSYEKL. The V and J ends lost 0 bases and 2 bases respectively, with 11 bases between them. The CDR3 loop is CASSQDPRGTYEQYF. In nucleotides, the CDR3 is TGCGCCAGCAGCCAAGATCCGCGAGGAACCTACGAGCAGTACTTC.

On this clonotype: An end of the junction does not agree with germline; a read error may underlie this. The V call is TRBV27, the J call TRBJ1-5, with 7 positions matching TRBD1. Germline CDR1 MNHEY, CDR2 SMNVEV (reference sequence). This CDR3 is built from 14 residues. For the CDR3, the DNA is TGTGCCAGCAGCCGACAGGGCGGGGGTCAGCCCCATCATTTT. It is translated as CASSRQGGGQPHHF.

For this clonotype: Just one base apart from a much larger clone, this may be a read error. The V call is TRBV20-1, the J call TRBJ2-7; 7 nucleotides agree with TRBD2. Germline assignment: CDR1 DFQATT and CDR2 SNEGSKA (reference sequence). The CDR3 runs 14 residues. The CDR3: CGARDRLASYEQYF. The CDR3 region has the DNA TGCGGTGCTAGAGATCGACTAGCTTCCTACGAGCAGTACTTC.

This clonotype showed up many times. The gene calls are TRBV9 and TRBJ2-5; no reliable D call. CDR1 SGDLS and CDR2 YYNGEE come from the germline V gene. V lost 0 bases to trimming and J lost 4 bases, with 13 bases between them. This CDR3 is built from 15 residues. The CDR3 region is CASSVVLRIIETQYF. The CDR3, as DNA: TGTGCCAGCAGCGTAGTATTGCGGATAATAGAGACCCAGTACTTC. The whole variable domain, remainder taken from reference TRBV9 and TRBJ2-5, is DSGVTQTPKHLITATGQRVTLRCSPRSGDLSVYWYQQSLDQGLQFLIQYYNGEERAKGNILERFSAQQFPDLHSELNLSSLELGDSALYFCASSVVLRIIETQYFGPGTRLLVL.

In its sample, this clonotype was seen a few times. The chain links TRBV4-1 to TRBJ1-2; D is uncertain. The V and J ends lost 5 bases and 3 bases respectively, with 13 bases between them. The CDR3 runs 14 residues. Germline V gene lookup returns CDR1 MGHRA and CDR2 YSYEKL. The DNA of the CDR3 is TGCGCCAGCAGCTCCTTGCCTCGGGACTATGGCTACACCTTC. Its translation is CASSSLPRDYGYTF.

This clonotype was observed many times. The chain combines TRBV3-1 with TRBJ2-5; TRBD1 or TRBD2 may be the D gene (5 bases each). Germline V gene sequence: CDR1 LGHDT, CDR2 YNNKEL (reference sequence). Trimming shortened V by 0 bases and J by 2 bases, and 7 bases separated the two germline ends. CDR3 length: 14 amino acids. CDR3 DNA sequence: TGTGCCAGCAGCCAAGATTGGGGGCAAGAGACCCAGTACTTC. Translating it yields CASSQDWGQETQYF.

This clonotype was found many times. This chain's CDR3 is CASSSQGSGGGYTF. The CDR3 nucleotides read TGTGCCAGCAGTTCCCAGGGGTCGGGTGGCGGCTACACCTTC. The chain combines TRBV27 with TRBJ1-2, with D perhaps TRBD1 (6 bases). Germline V lookup: CDR1 MNHEY, CDR2 SMNVEV (reference sequence). Trimming took off 4 bases at V and 8 bases at J, with 17 bases between the two ends. The CDR3 sequence is 14 residues long.

The chain couples TRBV28 to TRBJ2-7, with 8 nucleotides matching TRBD2. CDR3 length: 14 amino acids. Per the germline V gene, CDR1 is MDHEN and CDR2 is SYDVKM. J gave up 6 bases and V 6 bases, and 10 bases lay outside the gene matches. CDR3: CASSRPAGGPEQYF. Here the CDR3 DNA reads TGTGCCAGCAGCCGCCCGGCGGGAGGTCCCGAGCAGTACTTC.

In this sample, this clonotype turned up many times. This chain joins TRBV5-1 and TRBJ2-7; TRBD2 aligns across 9 bases. The CDR3 spans 17 residues. CDR1 and CDR2 from the germline V gene are SGHRS and YFSETQ. Losses at the gene ends were 0 bases for V and 5 bases for J; bases not matched to a gene: 12. CDR3 protein: CASSLGLAGSVIHEQYF. The CDR3 DNA reads as TGCGCCAGCAGCTTGGGGCTAGCGGGATCTGTAATCCACGAGCAGTACTTC.

A word on this clonotype: An end of the junction does not agree with germline; a read error may underlie this. The rearrangement links TRBV27 to TRBJ2-5; TRBD2 might be the D (6 bases). Germline V gives CDR1 MNHEY, CDR2 SMNVEV (reference sequence). This CDR3 comprises 16 residues. The CDR3 nucleotides are TGTGCCAGTAGTTTAGGATGGGGACGGGAGCCAGAGACCCAGTACTTC. Translation gives CASSLGWGREPETQYF.

The rearrangement links TRBV15 to TRBJ2-7; D perhaps matches TRBD2 (6 bases). The length of the CDR3 is 13 residues. The germline V gene has CDR1 LNHNV and CDR2 YYDKDF (reference sequence). Trimming cost V 6 bases and J 5 bases, with 14 bases left between them. In DNA form, the CDR3 reads TGTGCCACCAGGAGCGGAGGGGTTGACGAGCAGTACTTC. Amino acids: CATRSGGVDEQYF.

At least ten counts were recorded for this clonotype. The chain carries TRBV30 and TRBJ2-5; a possible D gene is TRBD1 (6 bases). The CDR3 length is 13 residues. Germline assignment: CDR1 GTSNPN and CDR2 SVGIG (reference sequence). The V and J ends lost 1 base and 9 bases respectively, with 15 bases between them. This CDR3 is CAWSGGQTLPQYF. The CDR3, as DNA: TGTGCCTGGAGTGGAGGACAGACTCTACCCCAGTACTTC.

J is TRBJ2-4 and V is TRBV7-2; perhaps D is TRBD1 or TRBD2 (6 bases each). Looked up from germline, CDR1 is SGHTA and CDR2 is FQGNSA. The CDR3 is made up of 14 amino acids. Trimming removed 5 bases at V and 2 bases at J, with 10 bases between. The CDR3 DNA sequence: TGTGCCAGCAGCCAAGGGGGGTCCAAAAACATTCAGTACTTC. This codes for CASSQGGSKNIQYF.

This clonotype occurred once. The chain couples TRBV5-1 to TRBJ2-7; no firm D call. The CDR3 consists of 13 residues. V was pared by 1 base and J by 6 bases, with 11 bases between. Germline values: CDR1 SGHRS, CDR2 YFSETQ. The CDR3 DNA follows: TGCGCCAGCAGCTTGTCTTGGAGTCGCGAGCAGTACTTC. Its translation: CASSLSWSREQYF. The full variable domain, its missing parts supplied by reference TRBV5-1 and TRBJ2-7, is KAGVTQTPRYLIKTRGQQVTLSCSPISGHRSVSWYQQTPGQGLQFLFEYFSETQRNKGNFPGRFSGRQFSNSRSEMNVSTLELGDSALYLCASSLSWSREQYFGPGTRLTVT.

The V call is TRBV28, the J call TRBJ2-5; 7 bases agree with TRBD1. V was pared by 6 bases and J by 5 bases, with 12 bases of the junction left unmatched. This CDR3 region has 15 residues. Germline V CDR1 and CDR2: MDHEN, SYDVKM. CDR3 coding DNA: TGTGCCAGCAGCCCAAGCCGAGGGGGCAGGGAGACCCAGTACTTC. Translating gives CASSPSRGGRETQYF.

At least ten counts were recorded for this clonotype. This may stem from a read error, because a much larger clone lies one nucleotide away. This chain links TRBV28 with TRBJ2-3, with 11 bases fitting TRBD1. The CDR3 is 16 residues long. V trimming: 7 bases; J trimming: 2 bases; junction bases outside the gene matches: 8. Germline lookup yields CDR1 MDHEN and CDR2 SYDVKM. The CDR3 sequence: CASILIGQGATDTQYF. In nucleotides, the CDR3 is TGTGCCAGCATCTTAATAGGACAGGGGGCCACAGATACGCAGTATTTT.

This clonotype has ten or more counts. The J gene is TRBJ1-1, the V gene TRBV10-3, with a tentative D call TRBD1 (5 bases). V gave up 3 bases and J gave up 1 base, with 9 bases separating them. The CDR3 length is 14 residues. Germline CDR1 is ENHRY and CDR2 is SYGVKD. CDR3 protein: CAISDLGGNTEAFF. The CDR3, as DNA: TGTGCCATCAGTGATCTGGGGGGGAACACTGAAGCTTTCTTT.

Only a few counts were recorded for this clonotype. The genes are TRBV5-6 and TRBJ2-7, with D perhaps TRBD1 (6 bases). The CDR3 has 14 amino acids. With 1 base removed from V and 7 bases from J, the gap between germline ends came to 15 bases. Germline loops: CDR1 SGHDT, CDR2 YYEEEE. For the CDR3, the DNA is TGTGCCAGCAGCTTGTATCAGGGGACGGGGGAGCAGTACTTC. Translating it yields CASSLYQGTGEQYF.

This clonotype has a count of ten or more. The chain combines TRBV30 with TRBJ1-1, with D unresolved. This CDR3 contains 13 residues. V lost 2 bases and J lost 0, with 7 bases in between. Germline V gives CDR1 GTSNPN, CDR2 SVGIG (reference sequence). Here the CDR3 reads CAWSTGMNTEAFF. For the CDR3, the DNA is TGTGCCTGGAGTACGGGGATGAACACTGAAGCTTTCTTT.

The rearrangement links TRBV5-1 to TRBJ1-1; D is undetermined. The CDR3 runs to 13 residues. Germline V gene lookup returns CDR1 SGHRS and CDR2 YFSETQ. V lost 0 bases and J 5 bases, leaving 8 bases between the germline ends. The CDR3, as DNA: TGCGCCAGCAGCTTGGAACATCTAACTGAAGCTTTCTTT. Translating it yields CASSLEHLTEAFF.

This clonotype was detected ten times or more. This chain joins TRBV20-1 and TRBJ2-7; 12 bases fit TRBD2. Germline trimming cut 3 bases from V and 3 bases from J; bases unmatched to any gene: 6. Looked up from germline, CDR1 is DFQATT and CDR2 is SNEGSKA (reference sequence). The CDR3 totals 15 residues. CDR3 in amino acids: CSARRLAGAIYEQYF. CDR3 coding DNA: TGCAGTGCTAGGAGACTAGCGGGAGCAATCTACGAGCAGTACTTC.

This clonotype appeared many times. CDR3 region: CASSLSASGGEEQETQYF. The CDR3, as DNA: TGTGCCAGCAGCTTGAGCGCTAGCGGGGGCGAGGAGCAAGAGACCCAGTACTTC. The rearrangement joins TRBV5-8 to TRBJ2-5, with 10 bases aligning to TRBD2. The CDR3 sequence is 18 residues long. Germline V lookup: CDR1 SGHTS, CDR2 YDEGEE. Unmatched junction bases numbered 11, after V lost 1 base and J lost 2 bases.

The sample holds many counts of this clonotype. The chain couples TRBV27 to TRBJ1-2; TRBD1 is a possible D gene (5 bases). This CDR3 region has 15 residues. CDR1 and CDR2 (germline): MNHEY, SMNVEV (reference sequence). V gave up 6 bases and J gave up 4 bases, with 18 bases separating them. The DNA of the CDR3 is TGTGCCAGCAGGAGCATAGCCACAGGTCTCTATGGCTACACCTTC. It is translated as CASRSIATGLYGYTF.

In its sample, this clonotype was seen many times. The chain couples TRBV2 to TRBJ2-5, with 10 bases lining up with TRBD1. The CDR3 is 16 residues long. Germline V gene sequence: CDR1 SNHLY, CDR2 FYNNEI. J was trimmed by 2 bases and V by 1 base; bases with no gene match: 4. The DNA of the CDR3 is TGTGCCAGCAGTGAAGGGGGACAGGGGAAGCAAGAGACCCAGTACTTC. Translated, it gives CASSEGGQGKQETQYF.